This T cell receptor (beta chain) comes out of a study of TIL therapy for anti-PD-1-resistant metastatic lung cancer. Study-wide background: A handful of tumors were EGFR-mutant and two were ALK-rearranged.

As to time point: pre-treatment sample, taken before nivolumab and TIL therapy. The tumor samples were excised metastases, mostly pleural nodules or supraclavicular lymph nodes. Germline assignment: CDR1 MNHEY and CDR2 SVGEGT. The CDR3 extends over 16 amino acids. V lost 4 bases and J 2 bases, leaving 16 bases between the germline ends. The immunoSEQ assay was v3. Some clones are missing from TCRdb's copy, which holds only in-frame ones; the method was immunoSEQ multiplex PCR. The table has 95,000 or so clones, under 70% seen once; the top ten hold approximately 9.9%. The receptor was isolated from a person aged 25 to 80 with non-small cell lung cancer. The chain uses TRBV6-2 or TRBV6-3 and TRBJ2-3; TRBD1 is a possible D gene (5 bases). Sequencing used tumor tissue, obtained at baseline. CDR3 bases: TGTGCCAGCAGTTTATCTCTCGACAGCCTCACAGATACGCAGTATTTT. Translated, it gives CASSLSLDSLTDTQYF.